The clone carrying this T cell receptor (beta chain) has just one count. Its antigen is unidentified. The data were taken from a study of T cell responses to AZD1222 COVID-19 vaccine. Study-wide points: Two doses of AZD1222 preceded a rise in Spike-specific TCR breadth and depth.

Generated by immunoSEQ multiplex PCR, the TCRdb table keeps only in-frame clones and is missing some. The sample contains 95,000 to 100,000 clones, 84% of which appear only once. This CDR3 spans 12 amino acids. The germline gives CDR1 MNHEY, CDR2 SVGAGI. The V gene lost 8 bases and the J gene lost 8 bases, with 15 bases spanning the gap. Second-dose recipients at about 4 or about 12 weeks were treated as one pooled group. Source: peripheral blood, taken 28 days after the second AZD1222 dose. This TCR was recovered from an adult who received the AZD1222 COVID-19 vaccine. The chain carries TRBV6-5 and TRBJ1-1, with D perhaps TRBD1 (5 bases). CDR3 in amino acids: CASAYRQTEAFF. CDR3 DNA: TGTGCCAGCGCCTACAGGCAGACAGAAGCTTTCTTT.